Shown below are 29 T cell receptor beta chains from a single sample sequenced in a study of beta chain features in type 1 diabetes. Expressed TCRB transcripts were sequenced after all isolated RNA was converted to cDNA. The protocol was immunoSEQ multiplex PCR, while the TCRdb copy is restricted to in-frame clones and leaves out a portion. The sample has 810,000 or so clones; 17% are singletons. Specimen: naive CD4+ T cells from blood. These receptors came from a woman in her late teens or twenties in good health.

The chain employs TRBV5-1 and TRBJ2-5; 8 bases map to TRBD2. The CDR3 has 14 amino acids. Germline values: CDR1 SGHRS, CDR2 YFSETQ. After removal of 2 bases from V and 3 bases from J, the junction contained 3 bases not matched to a gene. CDR3 amino acids: CASSLQLAEETQYF. In DNA, the CDR3 is TGCGCCAGCAGCTTACAACTAGCGGAAGAGACCCAGTACTTC.

This chain links TRBV2 with TRBJ1-2, with D perhaps matching TRBD1 (6 bases). The CDR3 spans 14 residues. CDR1 is SNHLY, CDR2 FYNNEI, per germline. The V gene lost 2 bases and the J gene lost 7 bases, with 14 bases spanning the gap. The CDR3 sequence is CASSEQRGSSGYTF. CDR3 nucleotide sequence: TGTGCCAGCAGTGAACAAAGGGGGTCCTCTGGCTACACCTTC.

This clone has just a few counts. This chain uses TRBV28 with TRBJ2-2; no clear D. Trimming cost V 2 bases and J 4 bases, with 8 bases left between them. Germline loops: CDR1 MDHEN, CDR2 SYDVKM. This CDR3 region has 14 residues. The CDR3 nucleotides are TGTGCCAGCAGTTTACTTTCTTTCACCGGGGAGCTGTTTTTT. This translates into CASSLLSFTGELFF.

This clone occurred a few times. The rearrangement links TRBV29-1 to TRBJ2-1; the D is unclear. The CDR3 has 13 residues. CDR1 and CDR2 from the germline V gene are SQVTM and ANQGSEA. The germline V and J ends were trimmed by 7 bases and 2 bases, with 12 bases remaining between them. CDR3 nucleotides: TGCAGCGCCCTCAGTGACGCCTACAATGAGCAGTTCTTC. It encodes CSALSDAYNEQFF.

V usage is TRBV28 and J usage is TRBJ2-1; TRBD2 matches 7 bases. Germline V lookup: CDR1 MDHEN, CDR2 SYDVKM. V lost 2 bases to trimming and J lost 7 bases; unmatched junction nucleotides: 11. CDR3 length equals 16 residues. The CDR3 region has the DNA TGTGCCAGCAGTTTACGTCCGGCGGGAGCTGGAAATGAGCAGTTCTTC. Protein: CASSLRPAGAGNEQFF.

This clone was found a few times. This chain uses TRBV23-1 with TRBJ2-1; D uncertain. TRBV23-1 is known as an ORF, though its function is uncertain. V was trimmed by 3 bases and J by 5 bases, leaving 2 bases between them. This CDR3 has 11 residues. The CDR3, as DNA: TGCGCCAGCAGTCAGCACAATGAGCAGTTCTTC. Encoded protein: CASSQHNEQFF.

The chain employs TRBV28 and TRBJ1-5, with TRBD1 matching over 9 bases. The CDR3 runs 16 residues. The germline gives CDR1 MDHEN, CDR2 SYDVKM. Unmatched junction bases numbered 9, after V lost 3 bases and J lost 6 bases. The CDR3 protein is CASSFRTGQGSQPQHF. CDR3 coding DNA: TGTGCCAGCAGTTTCCGGACGGGACAGGGAAGTCAGCCCCAGCATTTT.

This clone has more than one count but fewer than ten. The chain joins TRBV9 to TRBJ1-2; D is ambiguous. The CDR3 sequence is 14 residues long. V was shortened by 0 bases and J by 2 bases, with 8 bases between the two germline ends. The germline V gene encodes CDR1 SGDLS and CDR2 YYNGEE. This CDR3 reads CASSVAQGNYGYTF. CDR3 DNA: TGTGCCAGCAGCGTAGCTCAAGGGAACTATGGCTACACCTTC.

This clone was picked up a small number of times. V gene TRBV7-3 combines with J gene TRBJ2-1; the match to TRBD1 covers 7 bases. This CDR3 comprises 16 residues. Per germline, CDR1 SGHTA and CDR2 FQGTGA. V lost 5 bases and J lost 8; bases outside the gene matches: 15. The CDR3 coding sequence is TGTGCCAGCAGCCCCCTGGGACAGTTAAATCCCCATGAGCAGTTCTTC. Translating it yields CASSPLGQLNPHEQFF.

This clone was counted a few times. The chain employs TRBV29-1 and TRBJ1-2; no clear D gene. Germline lookup yields CDR1 SQVTM and CDR2 ANQGSEA. This CDR3 has 11 residues. V was cut by 2 bases and J by 4 bases, with 5 bases left in between. This chain's CDR3 is CSVEQVYGYTF. The CDR3 DNA reads as TGCAGCGTTGAACAGGTCTATGGCTACACCTTC.

This sequence joins TRBV7-9 and TRBJ2-2; possible D gene TRBD2, 5 bases. The V end was cut by 6 bases, the J end by 8 bases, with 19 bases between. The CDR3 contains 15 residues. Germline V CDR1 and CDR2: SEHNR, FQNEAQ (reference sequence). The CDR3 protein is CASRGLRQAAGELFF. The CDR3 nucleotides are TGTGCCAGCAGAGGACTTCGTCAGGCTGCGGGGGAGCTGTTTTTT.

This chain uses TRBV5-6 with TRBJ2-5, with D possibly called TRBD1 or TRBD2 (6 bases each). The germline V gene encodes CDR1 SGHDT and CDR2 YYEEEE. Deletions cut 1 base from V and 4 bases from J, with 11 bases between. This CDR3 spans 14 amino acids. CDR3: CASSLSGAGETQYF. In nucleotides, the CDR3 is TGTGCCAGCAGCTTGTCGGGGGCGGGAGAGACCCAGTACTTC.

The sample holds a few counts of this clone. The chain is built from TRBV2 and TRBJ2-3, with D possibly being TRBD1 (6 bases). The CDR3 contains 15 residues. CDR1 is SNHLY and CDR2 is FYNNEI in the germline V gene. Trimming took off 5 bases at V and 4 bases at J, with 16 bases between the two ends. DNA of the CDR3: TGTGCCAGCAGTATCATAGGGGGTCAGGCAGATACGCAGTATTTT. Its protein is CASSIIGGQADTQYF.

The chain has TRBV21-1 and TRBJ1-5; the table gives TRBD1 as D, unverified against the DNA. TRBV21-1 constitutes a pseudogene. The CDR3 has 16 amino acids. The CDR3 protein is CANRFAKRDRHQPQHF. The DNA for the CDR3 is TGTGCCAACAGGTTTGCAAAACGGGACAGACATCAGCCCCAGCATTTT.

This clone has a handful of counts. The chain uses TRBV10-3 and TRBJ2-2; perhaps TRBD2 as D (5 bases). V lost 3 bases and J lost 4, with 18 bases in between. Germline V gene data show CDR1 as ENHRY and CDR2 as SYGVKD. The CDR3 is 17 amino acids. The CDR3 protein is CAISDNGRRQGTGELFF. For the CDR3, the DNA is TGTGCCATCAGTGATAACGGACGGAGGCAAGGCACCGGGGAGCTGTTTTTT.

This chain uses TRBV6-6 with TRBJ1-1, with D perhaps TRBD1 (5 bases). V was trimmed by 4 bases and J by 5 bases, leaving 11 bases between them. CDR1 is MNHNY and CDR2 is SVGAGI in the germline V gene (reference sequence). This CDR3 has 13 amino acids. The DNA for the CDR3 is TGTGCCAGCAGTTCCCGACAGACGACTGAAGCTTTCTTT. Amino acids: CASSSRQTTEAFF.

This clone was picked up a small number of times. The same CDR3 also results from other DNA sequences found in this sample. The chain carries TRBV28 and TRBJ1-1; D gene unclear. Germline V gene lookup returns CDR1 MDHEN and CDR2 SYDVKM. The CDR3 contains 11 residues. V lost 1 base to trimming and J lost 6 bases, with 3 bases between them. CDR3 amino acids: CASSLSAEAFF. The DNA for the CDR3 is TGTGCCAGCAGTTTATCCGCTGAAGCTTTCTTT. The full variable domain, its missing parts supplied by reference TRBV28 and TRBJ1-1, is DVKVTQSSRYLVKRTGEKVFLECVQDMDHENMFWYRQDPGLGLRLIYFSYDVKMKEKGDIPEGYSVSREKKERFSLILESASTNQTSMYLCASSLSAEAFFGQGTRLTVV.

The chain carries TRBV5-1 and TRBJ2-7; tentatively, D is TRBD1 (5 bases). Germline V gene sequence: CDR1 SGHRS, CDR2 YFSETQ. Trimming took off 0 bases at V and 3 bases at J, with 10 bases between the two ends. This CDR3 comprises 14 residues. CDR3 DNA: TGCGCCAGCAGCTTGGCCGGACATGGCTACGAGCAGTACTTC. Translating gives CASSLAGHGYEQYF.

This clone was seen more than once but under ten times. Other DNA sequences of this sample code for an identical CDR3. The chain recombines TRBV7-9 with TRBJ2-5; D remains ambiguous. Trimming took off 0 bases at V and 5 bases at J, with 4 bases between the two ends. Per germline, CDR1 SEHNR and CDR2 FQNEAQ (reference sequence). The length of the CDR3 is 12 residues. The CDR3, as DNA: TGTGCCAGCAGCTTAGCGCGCGAGACCCAGTACTTC. Translation gives CASSLARETQYF.

This chain joins TRBV21-1 and TRBJ2-3; TRBD2, as called in the table, went unchecked against the DNA. TRBV21-1 is described as a pseudogene. This CDR3 region has 12 residues. DNA for the CDR3: TGTGCCAGCAGCAACCTAGCGGGAACGCAGTATTTT. It codes for CASSNLAGTQYF.

This clone has a count of ten or more. The chain uses TRBV4-3 and TRBJ2-7; 7 positions agree with TRBD1. J lost 6 bases, V lost 3 bases, and 2 bases had no gene match. This CDR3 contains 12 residues. The germline V gene has CDR1 LGHNA and CDR2 YSLEER. In DNA, the CDR3 is TGCGCCAGCAGCCAGTCAGGGGGCGAGCAGTACTTC. Residues: CASSQSGGEQYF.

This clone was observed a few times. The same CDR3 can be traced to other DNA sequences in this sample. The chain is built from TRBV5-1 and TRBJ2-1, with D maybe TRBD1 (6 bases). The CDR3 spans 14 residues. Per germline, CDR1 SGHRS and CDR2 YFSETQ. Trimming shortened V by 2 bases and J by 0 bases, and 6 bases separated the two germline ends. The CDR3 region has the DNA TGCGCCAGCAGCTTAGGGGGCTCCTACAATGAGCAGTTCTTC. This translates into CASSLGGSYNEQFF.

The chain is built from TRBV28 and TRBJ2-3; 8 nucleotides align to TRBD2. Unmatched junction bases numbered 4, after V lost 5 bases and J lost 0 bases. Germline CDR1 reads MDHEN; CDR2 reads SYDVKM. CDR3 length: 15 residues. The CDR3 region is CASSRTSLSTDTQYF. Written as DNA, the CDR3 is TGTGCCAGCAGTCGGACTAGCCTAAGCACAGATACGCAGTATTTT.

J is TRBJ1-1 and V is TRBV29-1, with D maybe TRBD1 (5 bases). Trimming pared 4 bases from V and 3 bases from J, leaving 18 bases between. This CDR3 has 15 amino acids. From germline, CDR1 is SQVTM and CDR2 ANQGSEA. As DNA, the CDR3 is TGCAGCGTTGGACGGGGAGCGGCGGGGGACACTGAAGCTTTCTTT. Its translation is CSVGRGAAGDTEAFF.

The table lists this clone with a few counts. The chain is built from TRBV10-3 and TRBJ2-2; 7 positions match TRBD1. V dropped 5 bases and J dropped 4; count of bases not matched to a gene: 4. Germline CDR1 is ENHRY and CDR2 is SYGVKD. The CDR3 consists of 14 residues. CDR3 coding DNA: TGTGCCATCAGTCCCAGGGGGACCACCGGGGAGCTGTTTTTT. It codes for CAISPRGTTGELFF.

V and J are TRBV27 and TRBJ1-2; D is uncertain. Germline lookup yields CDR1 MNHEY and CDR2 SMNVEV (reference sequence). This CDR3 is built from 13 residues. Trimming took 2 bases from V and 2 from J, leaving 6 bases between them. CDR3 loop: CASSLRQNYGYTF. The CDR3 DNA reads as TGTGCCAGCAGTTTACGGCAGAACTATGGCTACACCTTC.

This clone has a handful of counts. Other DNA sequences of this sample code for an identical CDR3. The chain couples TRBV7-9 to TRBJ2-5; no clear D. Germline V gene data show CDR1 as SEHNR and CDR2 as FQNEAQ (reference sequence). The CDR3 consists of 13 residues. The ends were cut back, 1 base at V and 2 bases at J, with 5 bases in the middle. The DNA of the CDR3 is TGTGCCAGCAGCTTAGGCCTTCAAGAGACCCAGTACTTC. This gives the protein CASSLGLQETQYF.

This clone has only a few counts. This chain uses TRBV6-6 with TRBJ2-1; no definite D call. The CDR3 spans 12 residues. Germline CDR1 MNHNY, CDR2 SVGAGI (reference sequence). V lost 2 bases to trimming and J lost 13 bases, with 12 bases between them. CDR3 region: CASSYLANLQFF. CDR3 DNA: TGTGCCAGCAGTTACCTGGCTAACCTCCAGTTCTTC.

This clone was seen a few times. This chain connects TRBV2 to TRBJ2-7; 10 nucleotides align to TRBD2. V lost 10 bases and J lost 4; bases outside the gene matches: 10. This CDR3 contains 14 residues. CDR1 and CDR2 (germline): SNHLY, FYNNEI. This CDR3 is CATLGLAVKYEQYF. DNA for the CDR3: TGTGCCACCCTAGGACTAGCGGTGAAATACGAGCAGTACTTC.